Shown below are 14 T cell receptor beta chains from a single sample sequenced in a study of CD8 T cells in Susac syndrome. The RNA, 0.5 to 1 ug, was put through reverse transcription using random hexamers. Each CDR3 protein is one row after TCRdb ran MiXCR on the immunoSEQ multiplex PCR reads. The sample yields 95,000 to 150,000 distinct CDR3 sequences, 96% seen once. The sequencing input was CD4+ T cells from PBMCs. The receptors shown here come from a human donor with Susac syndrome.

This rearrangement joins TRBV6-6 to TRBJ1-2, with D tentatively TRBD1 (6 bases). Germline values: CDR1 MNHNY, CDR2 SVGAGI (reference sequence). The CDR3 totals 14 residues. The germline V and J ends were trimmed by 4 bases and 2 bases, with 11 bases remaining between them. The CDR3 nucleotides read TGTGCCAGCAGTTTTACAGGGCAGAACTATGGCTACACCTTC. As protein: CASSFTGQNYGYTF.

This chain links TRBV12-3 or TRBV12-4 with TRBJ2-2; no firm D call. Deletions cut 3 bases from V and 3 bases from J, with 2 bases between. The CDR3 length is 12 residues. The CDR3 here is CASSFDTGELFF. The CDR3 nucleotides are TGTGCCAGCAGTTTTGACACCGGGGAGCTGTTTTTT.

The chain carries TRBV25-1 and TRBJ2-2; TRBD1 agrees at 9 bases. The CDR3 totals 16 residues. The V and J ends lost 3 bases and 5 bases, in that order; junction bases with no gene match: 7. In germline, CDR1 is MGHDK, CDR2 SYGVNS. CDR3 sequence (DNA): TGTGCCAGCAGTGATAGGCGGACAGGGGAGACCGGGGAGCTGTTTTTT. Translating gives CASSDRRTGETGELFF.

This chain joins TRBV12-5 and TRBJ2-5, with D tentatively TRBD2 (5 bases). CDR1 is LGHNT, CDR2 FRNRAP, per germline. The V end lost 5 bases, the J end lost 3 bases, and 10 bases lay between the germline ends. This CDR3 is 13 amino acids long. The CDR3 loop is CASGLSGEETQYF. CDR3 nucleotides: TGTGCTAGTGGTCTCAGCGGAGAAGAGACCCAGTACTTC.

The chain has TRBV30 and TRBJ2-7; D is possibly TRBD2 (6 bases). The CDR3 has 13 amino acids. V was shortened by 3 bases and J by 0 bases, with 9 bases between the two germline ends. Germline V gene data show CDR1 as GTSNPN and CDR2 as SVGIG (reference sequence). CDR3 nucleotides: TGTGCCTGGAGGGTGGGGGGCTCCTACGAGCAGTACTTC. Translation: CAWRVGGSYEQYF.

The chain links TRBV28 to TRBJ1-2; tentatively, D is TRBD1 (6 bases). Deletions cut 5 bases from V and 4 bases from J, with 14 bases between. This CDR3 has 14 amino acids. From germline, CDR1 is MDHEN and CDR2 SYDVKM. CDR3: CASSLPTQGYGYTF. The CDR3 DNA reads TGTGCCAGCAGTCTTCCCACACAGGGCTATGGCTACACCTTC.

The rearrangement joins TRBV5-4 to TRBJ2-5; 8 nucleotides align to TRBD1. The trim removed 3 bases at V and 5 bases at J, leaving 15 bases unmatched. CDR1 and CDR2 from the germline V gene are SGHNT and YYREEE (reference sequence). This CDR3 is built from 17 residues. This CDR3 is CASSSSGTGKRGETQYF. CDR3 coding DNA: TGTGCCAGCAGCTCCTCCGGGACAGGAAAACGAGGGGAGACCCAGTACTTC.

This chain connects TRBV30 to TRBJ1-5, with D perhaps matching TRBD1 (5 bases). Germline assignment: CDR1 GTSNPN and CDR2 SVGIG (reference sequence). The V gene lost 1 base and the J gene lost 0 bases, with 22 bases spanning the gap. The CDR3 has 19 amino acids. The CDR3 DNA is TGTGCCTGGAGTGACCCCCGGCGGGAAGGGGTTTATAGCAATCAGCCCCAGCATTTT. Its translation is CAWSDPRREGVYSNQPQHF.

The V gene is TRBV27, the J gene TRBJ2-5; no clear D. Trimming cost V 2 bases and J 5 bases, with 15 bases left between them. Germline CDR1 reads MNHEY; CDR2 reads SMNVEV (reference sequence). The CDR3 covers 15 residues. The CDR3 is CASSLGTAIRETQYF. DNA of the CDR3: TGTGCCAGCAGTTTAGGAACAGCGATCAGGGAGACCCAGTACTTC.

This clonotype came up a few times. Here the CDR3 DNA reads TGTGCCAGCTCACCACGACAGGGAACATACGAGCAGTACTTC. This encodes CASSPRQGTYEQYF. The rearrangement links TRBV18 to TRBJ2-7, with 7 nucleotides matching TRBD1. The CDR3 is made up of 14 amino acids. Losses at the gene ends were 1 base for V and 4 bases for J; bases not matched to a gene: 4. CDR1 and CDR2 from the germline V gene are KGHSH and LQKENI.

This rearrangement joins TRBV20-1 to TRBJ2-5; TRBD1 matches 7 bases. Germline V gene data show CDR1 as DFQATT and CDR2 as SNEGSKA (reference sequence). V gave up 5 bases and J gave up 4 bases; unmatched junction bases: 4. This CDR3 spans 12 amino acids. CDR3 coding DNA: TGCAGTGCTTTAGGGGGCCCAGAGACCCAGTACTTC. Protein product: CSALGGPETQYF.

The chain uses TRBV29-1 and TRBJ1-1; 9 bases line up with TRBD1. The CDR3 length is 13 residues. Germline-derived CDR1 and CDR2 are SQVTM and ANQGSEA. J was trimmed by 8 bases and V by 6 bases; bases with no gene match: 10. This CDR3 is CSVHLRTGGEAFF. The CDR3 DNA is TGCAGCGTCCACTTAAGAACAGGGGGCGAAGCTTTCTTT.

This chain uses TRBV15 with TRBJ2-5; D is perhaps TRBD2 (5 bases). The length of the CDR3 is 17 residues. V was pared by 1 base and J by 4 bases, with 19 bases between. CDR1 is LNHNV, CDR2 YYDKDF, per germline (reference sequence). The chain's CDR3 is CATSRGGSGLAGETQYF. Written as DNA, the CDR3 is TGTGCCACCAGCAGAGGCGGCTCGGGCCTAGCCGGAGAGACCCAGTACTTC. Filled out from reference TRBV15 and TRBJ2-5, the complete variable domain reads DAMVIQNPRYQVTQFGKPVTLSCSQTLNHNVMYWYQQKSSQAPKLLFHYYDKDFNNEADTPDNFQSRRPNTSFCFLDIRSPGLGDTAMYLCATSRGGSGLAGETQYFGPGTRLLVL.

This chain joins TRBV7-3 and TRBJ2-7; D ambiguous. The V gene's germline CDR1 is SGHTA and CDR2 FQGTGA. V gave up 1 base and J gave up 0 bases, with 1 base separating them. The CDR3 has 12 residues. The CDR3 nucleotides read TGTGCCAGCAGCTTAAGCTCCTACGAGCAGTACTTC. Amino acid sequence: CASSLSSYEQYF.